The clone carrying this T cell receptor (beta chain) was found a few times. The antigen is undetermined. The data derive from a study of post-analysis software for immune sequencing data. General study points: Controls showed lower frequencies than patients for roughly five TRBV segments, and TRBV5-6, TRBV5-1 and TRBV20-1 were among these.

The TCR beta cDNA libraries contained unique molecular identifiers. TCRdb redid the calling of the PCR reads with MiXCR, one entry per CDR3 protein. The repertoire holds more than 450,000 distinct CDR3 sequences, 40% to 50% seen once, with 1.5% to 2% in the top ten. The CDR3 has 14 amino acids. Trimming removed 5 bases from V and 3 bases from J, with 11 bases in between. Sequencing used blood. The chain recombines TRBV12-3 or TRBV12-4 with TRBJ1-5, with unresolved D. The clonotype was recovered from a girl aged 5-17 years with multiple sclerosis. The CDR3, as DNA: TGTGCCAGCAGTGATGACGGGGTCAATCAGCCCCAGCATTTT. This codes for CASSDDGVNQPQHF.